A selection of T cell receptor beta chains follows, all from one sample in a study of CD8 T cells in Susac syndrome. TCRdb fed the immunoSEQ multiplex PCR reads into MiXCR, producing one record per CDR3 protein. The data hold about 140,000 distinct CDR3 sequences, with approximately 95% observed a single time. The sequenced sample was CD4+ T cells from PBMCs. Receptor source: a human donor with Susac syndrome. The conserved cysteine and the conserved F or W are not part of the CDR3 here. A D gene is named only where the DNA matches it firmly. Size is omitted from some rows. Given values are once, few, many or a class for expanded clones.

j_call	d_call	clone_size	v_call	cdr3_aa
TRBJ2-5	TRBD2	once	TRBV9	ASSAGGGGAGQETQY
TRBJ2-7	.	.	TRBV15	ATSRGLRDKAYEQY
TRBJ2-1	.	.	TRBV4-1	ASSQDSRRGEQF
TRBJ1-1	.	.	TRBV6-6	ASTTGRQNTEAF
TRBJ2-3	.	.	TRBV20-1	SASTAWDTQY
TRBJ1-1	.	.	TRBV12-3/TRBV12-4	ASSLAGSRTEAF
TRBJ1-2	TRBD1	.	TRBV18	ASSPARDRSTYGYT
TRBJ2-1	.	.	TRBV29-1	SVGAVAFDEQF
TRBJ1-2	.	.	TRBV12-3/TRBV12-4	ASSYRVTGNYGYT
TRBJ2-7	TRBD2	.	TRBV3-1	ASSPGLAGVYEQY
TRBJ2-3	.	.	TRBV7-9	ASSQGQGSTDTQY
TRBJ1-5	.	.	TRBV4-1	ASSRDSANQPQH
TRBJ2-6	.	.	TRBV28	ASGTVHSGANVLT
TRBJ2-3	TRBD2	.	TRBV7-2	ASSLRRGGSSTDTQY
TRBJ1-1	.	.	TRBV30	AWIERFEAF
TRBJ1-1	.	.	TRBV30	AWSGGRRGTEAF
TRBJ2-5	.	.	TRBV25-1	ASSDGGPQETQY
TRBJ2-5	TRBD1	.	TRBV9	ASSVGQGRGETQY
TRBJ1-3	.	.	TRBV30	AWTRGYTGNTIY
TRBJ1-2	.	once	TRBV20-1	SARDQGGGGYT
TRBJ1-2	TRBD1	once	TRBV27	ASSTDRGSLNGYT
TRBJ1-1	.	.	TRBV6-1	ASIIPTGMTEAF
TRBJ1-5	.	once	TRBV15	ATSRDLRDSKPQH
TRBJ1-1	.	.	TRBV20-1	SASGNTEAF
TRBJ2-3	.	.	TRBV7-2	ASSFSRGTDTQY
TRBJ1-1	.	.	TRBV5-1	ASKGFQLNTEAF
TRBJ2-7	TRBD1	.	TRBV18	ASSPQGAYEQY
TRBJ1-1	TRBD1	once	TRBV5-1	ASSEDRAPEAF
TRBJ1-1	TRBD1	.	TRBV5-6	ASSPGTGRGEAF
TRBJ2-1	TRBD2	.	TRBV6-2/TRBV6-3	ASRPSGGAYNEQF
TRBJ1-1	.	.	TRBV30	AWSLLSEAF
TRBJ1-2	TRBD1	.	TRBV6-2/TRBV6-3	ASSQPGQGGYGYT
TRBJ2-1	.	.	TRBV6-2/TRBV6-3	ASSYFNEQF
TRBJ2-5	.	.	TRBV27	ASSWGQGETQY
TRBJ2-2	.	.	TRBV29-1	SVEARQPWELF
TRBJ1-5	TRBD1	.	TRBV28	ASRTGSKGSNQPQH
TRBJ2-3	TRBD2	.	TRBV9	ASSVTSTSVMSDTQY
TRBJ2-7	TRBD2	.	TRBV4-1	ASSRGLAGYEQY
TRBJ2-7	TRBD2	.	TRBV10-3	AISDGVAGAYEQY
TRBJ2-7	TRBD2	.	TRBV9	ASSVGLARYEQY
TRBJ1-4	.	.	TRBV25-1	ASRRGGGKLF
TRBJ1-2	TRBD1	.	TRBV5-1	ASSLWAPGTGDGYT
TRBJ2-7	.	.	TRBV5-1	ASSLGIGTYEQY
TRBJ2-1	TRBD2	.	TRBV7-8	ASRGGRATVWVQF
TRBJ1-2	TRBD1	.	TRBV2	ASSPQGDGYT
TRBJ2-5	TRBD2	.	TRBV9	ASSVTSSGTQY
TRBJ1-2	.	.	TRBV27	ASRAPLGGYT
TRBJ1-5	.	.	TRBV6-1	ASNTPSNQPQH
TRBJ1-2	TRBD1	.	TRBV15	ATSTDRGVYGYT
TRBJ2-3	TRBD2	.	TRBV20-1	SAPPGGGTDTQY
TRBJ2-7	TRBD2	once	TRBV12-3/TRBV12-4	ASSLGGRAGEQY
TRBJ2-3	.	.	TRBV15	ATSVGPHTDTQY
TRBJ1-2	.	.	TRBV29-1	SAGRGNYGYT
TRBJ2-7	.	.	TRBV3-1	ASSASRGGEQY
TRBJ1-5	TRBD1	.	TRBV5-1	ASSSGTDQYQPQH
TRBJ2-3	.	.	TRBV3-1	ASCTGPPPGDTQY